These 20 T cell receptor beta chains were sequenced from one sample in a study of T cell changes during pregnancy in multiple sclerosis. Using immunoSEQ multiplex PCR, the repertoire was profiled, and TCRdb retains in-frame clones only, with some absent. This repertoire shows 40,000 to 45,000 clones, around 94% found once; its top ten account for about 1.5%. The sequencing sample was made of peripheral blood. These receptors were obtained from a female donor with multiple sclerosis, enrolled in a pregnancy study.

The rearrangement uses TRBV5-3 and TRBJ1-2; 7 bases match TRBD1. TRBV5-3 is assigned to the ORF class and has an uncertain function. The J segment lost 1 base and the V segment lost 2 bases, leaving 5 bases of the junction unmatched. The CDR3 has 15 amino acids. The CDR3, as DNA: TGTGCCAGAAGCTTCGGGCAGGGGGGTAACTATGGCTACACCTTC. Amino acids: CARSFGQGGNYGYTF.

The V call is TRBV11-2, the J call TRBJ2-1, with a possible D match to TRBD1 (6 bases). The CDR3 totals 13 residues. V was trimmed by 7 bases and J by 8 bases, leaving 15 bases between them. The germline V gene encodes CDR1 SGHAT and CDR2 FQNNGV. CDR3 coding DNA: TGTGCCAGCACACTCGACAGGAGTGATGAGCAGTTCTTC. As protein: CASTLDRSDEQFF.

V gene TRBV2 combines with J gene TRBJ2-7; 9 nucleotides match TRBD2. CDR1 and CDR2 from the germline V gene are SNHLY and FYNNEI. The V gene end was trimmed by 8 bases and the J gene end by 2 bases; junction bases not matched to a gene: 4. The CDR3 has 13 residues. The DNA for the CDR3 is TGTGCCAGCGACTTAGCGGGAGCCTACGAGCAGTACTTC. This gives the protein CASDLAGAYEQYF.

This clone has only one observation. V and J are TRBV5-1 and TRBJ2-2, with TRBD2 matching 10 bases. Looked up from germline, CDR1 is SGHRS and CDR2 is YFSETQ. This CDR3 has 16 residues. The V and J ends lost 1 base and 4 bases, in that order; junction bases with no gene match: 4. The chain's CDR3 is CASSLQRTSGTGELFF. For the CDR3, the DNA is TGCGCCAGCAGCTTGCAGAGGACTAGCGGCACCGGGGAGCTGTTTTTT.

The V and J genes are TRBV6-1 and TRBJ2-7; possibly TRBD1 or TRBD2 for D (5 bases each). Trimming shortened V by 2 bases and J by 2 bases, and 10 bases separated the two germline ends. The germline V gene has CDR1 MNHNS and CDR2 SASEGT. This CDR3 spans 14 amino acids. CDR3 nucleotides: TGTGCCAGCAGTGAACGGGACCCTACCTACGAGCAGTACTTC. As protein: CASSERDPTYEQYF.

The chain joins TRBV28 to TRBJ2-1, with 10 positions matching TRBD2. The germline CDR1 and CDR2 sequences are MDHEN and SYDVKM. Unmatched junction bases numbered 9, after V lost 6 bases and J lost 7 bases. The CDR3 contains 15 residues. The CDR3 region is CASSYLAGGGNEQFF. In DNA, the CDR3 is TGTGCCAGCAGCTACTTAGCGGGAGGAGGGAATGAGCAGTTCTTC.

This clone was found once. The chain couples TRBV9 to TRBJ2-5; D remains unclear. The CDR3 runs 15 residues. CDR1 SGDLS and CDR2 YYNGEE come from the germline V gene. V was shortened by 4 bases and J by 0 bases, with 13 bases between the two germline ends. The CDR3 loop is CASSRMPSHQETQYF. Here the CDR3 DNA reads TGTGCCAGCAGCCGTATGCCTAGTCACCAAGAGACCCAGTACTTC.

The V gene is TRBV7-2, the J gene TRBJ2-2; 11 bases match TRBD2. The germline V gene has CDR1 SGHTA and CDR2 FQGNSA. This CDR3 is 16 amino acids long. Germline trimming cut 7 bases from V and 3 bases from J; bases unmatched to any gene: 7. CDR3 bases: TGTGCCAGCACCCTTAGCGGGAGGGAGTACACCGGGGAGCTGTTTTTT. This gives the protein CASTLSGREYTGELFF.

The CDR3 reads CAWSHGATNEKLFF. CDR3 DNA sequence: TGTGCCTGGAGTCATGGAGCAACTAATGAAAAACTGTTTTTT. The genes are TRBV30 and TRBJ1-4, with D uncertain. Germline CDR1 is GTSNPN and CDR2 is SVGIG (reference sequence). Trimming took 2 bases from V and 0 from J, leaving 7 bases between them. This CDR3 comprises 14 residues.

This clone was seen only once. The chain carries TRBV6-1 and TRBJ2-7; 15 bases line up with TRBD2. Germline assignment: CDR1 MNHNS and CDR2 SASEGT. The trim removed 2 bases at V and 6 bases at J, leaving 14 bases unmatched. The CDR3 length is 19 residues. The CDR3 sequence is CASSEMLGGLAGGRPEQYF. The CDR3 DNA reads TGTGCCAGCAGTGAAATGTTGGGGGGACTAGCGGGAGGCCGTCCCGAGCAGTACTTC.

The J gene is TRBJ1-5, the V gene TRBV5-6, with 7 nucleotides matching TRBD1. J was trimmed by 5 bases and V by 0 bases; bases with no gene match: 5. Per germline, CDR1 SGHDT and CDR2 YYEEEE. The CDR3 consists of 15 residues. In nucleotides, the CDR3 is TGTGCCAGCAGCTTGGGGCAGGGGGTCGATCAGCCCCAGCATTTT. Its protein is CASSLGQGVDQPQHF.

This clone appeared once. V gene TRBV14 combines with J gene TRBJ2-7; 9 nucleotides align to TRBD1. The germline V gene has CDR1 SGHDN and CDR2 FVKESK. The CDR3 is 15 amino acids. Trimming at V came to 5 bases and at J to 7 bases, leaving 12 bases not matched to a gene. Here the CDR3 reads CASSAPGQGFREQYF. Written as DNA, the CDR3 is TGTGCCAGCAGCGCCCCGGGACAGGGATTTCGTGAGCAGTACTTC.

CDR3 in amino acids: CASSYTAGTGTGELFF. In DNA, the CDR3 is TGTGCCAGCAGTTACACGGCAGGGACGGGAACCGGGGAGCTGTTTTTT. J is TRBJ2-2 and V is TRBV6-6, with D perhaps matching TRBD1 or TRBD2 (5 bases each). Per the germline V gene, CDR1 is MNHNY and CDR2 is SVGAGI (reference sequence). The CDR3 has 16 residues. Between the trimmed V and J ends, which lost 2 bases and 5 bases, there was a span of 15 bases.

The chain uses TRBV10-3 and TRBJ2-7; 7 bases map to TRBD2. The germline CDR1 and CDR2 sequences are ENHRY and SYGVKD. The CDR3 totals 12 residues. Trimming removed 10 bases from V and 7 bases from J; junction bases left unmatched: 10. The CDR3 sequence: CATQGLTEEQYF. In DNA, the CDR3 is TGTGCCACGCAGGGACTAACGGAAGAGCAGTACTTC.

The chain has TRBV6-5 and TRBJ2-7; D remains ambiguous. Germline CDR1 reads MNHEY; CDR2 reads SVGAGI. V lost 2 bases, J lost 2 bases, and 16 bases lay in between. The CDR3 runs 16 residues. CDR3 in amino acids: CASSYAKAEPPYEQYF. CDR3 DNA sequence: TGTGCCAGCAGTTACGCTAAGGCGGAACCCCCCTACGAGCAGTACTTC.

This sequence joins TRBV6-1 and TRBJ1-1; a weak D match, TRBD1 (6 bases). CDR3 length: 12 residues. Deletions cut 8 bases from V and 8 bases from J, with 15 bases between. The germline gives CDR1 MNHNS, CDR2 SASEGT. CDR3 in amino acids: CASLKMGAEAFF. The CDR3 coding sequence is TGTGCCAGCCTGAAGATGGGGGCAGAAGCTTTCTTT.

V usage is TRBV30 and J usage is TRBJ1-2, with a possible D match to TRBD1 (5 bases). Germline V gives CDR1 GTSNPN, CDR2 SVGIG (reference sequence). The CDR3 totals 11 residues. Between the trimmed V and J ends, which lost 2 bases and 6 bases, there was a span of 7 bases. Here the CDR3 DNA reads TGTGCCTGGAGTCGGGGGGATGGCTACACCTTC. Protein product: CAWSRGDGYTF.

This clone was detected only a few times. The rearrangement links TRBV18 to TRBJ2-5, with TRBD1 matching over 10 bases. Losses at the gene ends were 3 bases for V and 1 base for J; bases not matched to a gene: 5. The CDR3 spans 16 residues. Germline V lookup: CDR1 KGHSH, CDR2 LQKENI. DNA of the CDR3: TGTGCCAGCTCACCGCCGGGACAGGGGTCCCAAGAGACCCAGTACTTC. This encodes CASSPPGQGSQETQYF.

V and J are TRBV7-2 and TRBJ2-5; tentative D call: TRBD2 (5 bases). Deletions cut 4 bases from V and 12 bases from J, with 15 bases between. Germline V gene data show CDR1 as SGHTA and CDR2 as FQGNSA. The CDR3 spans 12 residues. The CDR3 DNA is TGTGCCAGCAGCTCCCGCGGGCAGGCCAAGTACTTC. It specifies CASSSRGQAKYF.

The CDR3 sequence: CASSSSDRGNSPLHF. DNA for the CDR3: TGTGCCAGCAGTTCGTCCGACAGGGGGAATTCACCCCTCCACTTT. The chain joins TRBV6-5 to TRBJ1-6; TRBD1 aligns across 9 bases. Trimming at V came to 4 bases and at J to 7 bases, leaving 5 bases not matched to a gene. The CDR3 spans 15 residues. Germline lookup yields CDR1 MNHEY and CDR2 SVGAGI.